This TCR beta chain was sequenced during a study of OX40 agonist ivuxolimab in advanced cancers. Study summary: Two cutaneous melanoma patients and one hepatocellular carcinoma patient, three in all, had partial responses.

Points on this clone: Its antigen remains unidentified.

No patient had autoimmune disease or received systemic immunosuppression. With 4 bases clipped from V and 6 bases from J, the junction kept 5 bases outside the gene matches. This CDR3 is 15 amino acids long. Per germline, CDR1 SGHNT and CDR2 YYREEE (reference sequence). This table comes from immunoSEQ multiplex PCR, and its TCRdb copy is limited to in-frame clones, with some not included. Among tens of thousands of clones listed, over 75% were seen once. Study-wide results and limits: There were, on average, more expanded clones in CD8+ T cells than in CD4+. No determination was made of the antigen specificity of the expanded peripheral T cells.

Material: CD4+ or CD8+ T cells sorted from blood, obtained in a trial of the OX40 agonist ivuxolimab. The chain links TRBV5-4 to TRBJ1-6, with 9 bases matching TRBD1. The origin of this receptor is an adult with an advanced solid tumor such as melanoma, head and neck, liver or kidney cancer. Here the CDR3 DNA reads TGTGCCAGCAGCCAGGGACAGGGACTTAATTCACCCCTCCACTTT. It codes for CASSQGQGLNSPLHF.